This T cell receptor beta chain stems from a study of Graves' ophthalmopathy and Graves' hyperthyroidism. In the study overall: Upon initial diagnosis and before any treatment, peripheral blood was collected.

Using RNA transcripts, the TCR beta CDR3 regions were amplified. RT-PCR was first run with HTBI primers, then multiplex PCR in a second round. TCRdb reprocessed the multiplex PCR reads via MiXCR and lists one record per CDR3 protein. The sample has 170,000 or so distinct CDR3 sequences; around two fifths are singletons. Germline CDR1 MDHEN, CDR2 SYDVKM. V gave up 11 bases and J gave up 5 bases; unmatched junction bases: 11. The CDR3 length is 14 residues. Many counts were recorded for this clonotype. Its target is not known. Study observations and caveats: Most thyroid-expanded clonotypes exceeding 0.001 frequency were also found in blood.

The clonotype comes from a woman in her forties with Graves' ophthalmopathy. The gene calls are TRBV28 and TRBJ2-2, with 7 bases aligning to TRBD1. Sequenced material: peripheral blood. The CDR3 region has the DNA TGTGCCGGAACTACAGGGGCGCGAACCGGGGAGCTGTTTTTT. Translating gives CAGTTGARTGELFF. The full variable domain, in which reference TRBV28 and TRBJ2-2 provide the parts outside the CDR3, is DVKVTQSSRYLVKRTGEKVFLECVQDMDHENMFWYRQDPGLGLRLIYFSYDVKMKEKGDIPEGYSVSREKKERFSLILESASTNQTSMYLCAGTTGARTGELFFGEGSRLTVL.